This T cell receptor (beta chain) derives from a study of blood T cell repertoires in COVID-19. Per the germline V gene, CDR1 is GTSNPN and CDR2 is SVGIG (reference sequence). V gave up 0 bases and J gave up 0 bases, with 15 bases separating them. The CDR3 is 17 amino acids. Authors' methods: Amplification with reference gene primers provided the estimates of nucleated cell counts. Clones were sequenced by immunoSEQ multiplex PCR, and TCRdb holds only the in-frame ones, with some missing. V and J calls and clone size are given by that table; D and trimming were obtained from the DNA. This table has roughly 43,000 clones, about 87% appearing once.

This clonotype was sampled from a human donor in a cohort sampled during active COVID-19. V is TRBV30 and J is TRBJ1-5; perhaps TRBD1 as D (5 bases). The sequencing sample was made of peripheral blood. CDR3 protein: CAWSVGALEDSNQPQHF. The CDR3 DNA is TGTGCCTGGAGTGTAGGGGCTCTAGAGGATAGCAATCAGCCCCAGCATTTT.